The rows below give T cell receptor beta chains drawn from one sample of a study of blood T cells in healthy people across ages. TCRdb reprocessed the 5' RACE reads via MiXCR and lists one record per CDR3 protein. The sample lists hundreds of thousands of distinct CDR3 sequences; approximately 59% were seen once. Sequencing input: blood. The receptors originated from a man aged 30 to 45 in good health. The CDR3 runs from the conserved cysteine through the conserved F or W. D genes are given only for firm matches. A clone size is listed for some rows: how often the clone was seen (once, few, many), or a class if it is expanded.

- | TRBJ2-7 | TRBV4-1 | TRBD1 | TGCGCCAGCAGCCAAGATTGGGGACAGGGAAGCTCCTACGAGCAGTACTTC | CASSQDWGQGSSYEQYF
- | TRBJ1-5 | TRBV7-2 | TRBD1 | TGTGCCAGCAGCCGAGACAGGGCGGACCAGCCCCAGCATTTT | CASSRDRADQPQHF
few | TRBJ2-7 | TRBV7-3 | - | TGTGCCAGCAGCTTATCGGACTTCAGAGACGAGCAGTACTTC | CASSLSDFRDEQYF
few | TRBJ2-5 | TRBV4-3 | - | TGCGCCAGCAGCCAAGATAAGGTCCCCCCCTGGGGGATGGTTCAAGAGACCCAGTACTTC | CASSQDKVPPWGMVQETQYF
- | TRBJ2-7 | TRBV6-1 | - | TGTGCCAGCAGCATCAGGCTTCTCTACGAGCAGTACTTC | CASSIRLLYEQYF
- | TRBJ1-2 | TRBV7-9 | - | TGTGCCAGCAGCTCAGGAACAGCCTACTATGGCTACACCTTC | CASSSGTAYYGYTF
- | TRBJ1-1 | TRBV6-2/TRBV6-3 | - | TGTGCCAGCAACATGGGGGCAAGCAACACTGAAGCTTTCTTT | CASNMGASNTEAFF
- | TRBJ2-5 | TRBV12-3/TRBV12-4 | TRBD2 | TGTGCCAGCAGGATGACGGGGGGGCCAGAGACCCAGTACTTC | CASRMTGGPETQYF
few | TRBJ1-2 | TRBV29-1 | - | TGCAGCGTCCGATTTAACTATGGCTACACCTTC | CSVRFNYGYTF
- | TRBJ1-1 | TRBV29-1 | - | TGCAGCGTTGAGGGAACCTCGAACACTGAAGCTTTCTTT | CSVEGTSNTEAFF
- | TRBJ1-1 | TRBV6-2/TRBV6-3 | - | TGTGCCAGCAGTTACGAAGCGGACACTGAAGCTTTCTTT | CASSYEADTEAFF
- | TRBJ2-1 | TRBV3-1 | TRBD2 | TGTGCCAGCAGCCAACACGGGACTAACCTCCAAGAGACCCAGTTCTTC | CASSQHGTNLQETQFF
- | TRBJ1-4 | TRBV4-3 | - | TGCGCCAGCAGCCAAGATTACAGGGCAAATGAAAAACTGTTTTTT | CASSQDYRANEKLFF
- | TRBJ2-3 | TRBV20-1 | - | TGCAGTGCTTGGGGCCCCGAGGGCACAGATACGCAGTATTTT | CSAWGPEGTDTQYF
- | TRBJ2-1 | TRBV4-2 | TRBD2 | TGTGCCAGCAGGCGGGGGGGCCTAATATACAATGAGCAGTTCTTC | CASRRGGLIYNEQFF
- | TRBJ2-7 | TRBV9 | - | TGTGCCAGCAGCGTAGAGGTGGGCTCAAACTCCTACGAGCAGTACTTC | CASSVEVGSNSYEQYF
few | TRBJ1-2 | TRBV7-9 | - | TGTGCCAGCAGCCCTAGCAGGAACTATGGCTACACCTTC | CASSPSRNYGYTF
- | TRBJ2-3 | TRBV21-1 | - | TGTGCCAGCAGCTGCAGGCTCCGCACAGATACGCAGTATTTT | CASSCRLRTDTQYF
few | TRBJ2-7 | TRBV5-1 | - | TGCGCCAGCAGCTTGGCCCTCGAGACCTACGAGCAGTACTTC | CASSLALETYEQYF
- | TRBJ2-2 | TRBV7-8 | - | TGTGCCAGCAGAGACAGTCCAGCCGGGGAGCTGTTTTTT | CASRDSPAGELFF
- | TRBJ2-7 | TRBV6-5 | TRBD1 | TGTGCCAGCAGTTTGGACAGGGCCCCCTACGAGCAGTACTTC | CASSLDRAPYEQYF
- | TRBJ2-5 | TRBV28 | - | TGTGCCAGCAGTGCCGGGACCGGCTTTGGGGAGACCCAGTACTTC | CASSAGTGFGETQYF
- | TRBJ1-4 | TRBV4-2 | - | TGTGCCAGCAGCCGGGGACGGCCTGAAAAACTGTTTTTT | CASSRGRPEKLFF
- | TRBJ2-6 | TRBV5-6 | - | TGTGCCACCAGAACCTTGGGGGCCAACGTCCTGACTTTC | CATRTLGANVLTF
- | TRBJ1-2 | TRBV9 | - | TGTGCCAGCAGCGTAGGAATCCATGTGGGGGGCAGGAGCGGCTACACCTTC | CASSVGIHVGGRSGYTF
- | TRBJ2-1 | TRBV2 | TRBD1 | TGTGCCAGAGAGGACAGGGCGGGAAATGAGCAGTTCTTC | CAREDRAGNEQFF
few | TRBJ2-5 | TRBV2 | - | TGTGCCAGCAGTGAACGTAGCAGGGGCGGCCAAGAGACCCAGTACTTC | CASSERSRGGQETQYF
- | TRBJ2-5 | TRBV18 | - | TGTGCCAGCTCATCGACAGTTAATGAAGAGACCCAGTACTTC | CASSSTVNEETQYF